Listed below are T cell receptor beta chains from one sample, sequenced in a study of OX40 agonist ivuxolimab in advanced cancers. Repertoires were generated with immunoSEQ multiplex PCR, while TCRdb's copy carries only in-frame clones and drops some. This table has over 25,000 clones, about 76% appearing once. The sample was CD4+ or CD8+ T cells sorted from blood, taken in a trial of the OX40 agonist ivuxolimab. The receptors come from an adult with an advanced solid tumor such as melanoma, head and neck, liver or kidney cancer. Each CDR3 is given without its conserved first and last residue.

j_gene	v_gene	CDR3aa
TRBJ2-5	TRBV28	ASSLQETQY
TRBJ1-1	TRBV5-6	ASSLEGRKDTEAF
TRBJ1-2	TRBV11-2	ASSLTSGQGRT
TRBJ2-1	TRBV6-1	ASSEAITSRSYNEQF
TRBJ2-1	TRBV7-9	ASSLSQGMFDEQF
TRBJ2-2	TRBV6-5	ASQLRSPNTGELF
TRBJ2-3	TRBV7-3	ASSPTLGGSVSDTQY
TRBJ2-5	TRBV2	ASNPSGYQETQY
TRBJ1-5	TRBV10-3	AISESRSGLQPQH
TRBJ2-5	TRBV30	AWSGPYEETQY
TRBJ1-5	TRBV6-4	ASSESGFSNQPQH
TRBJ2-7	TRBV7-9	ASNRDSYEQY
TRBJ2-5	TRBV7-9	ASSLAHLQETQY
TRBJ1-1	TRBV4-1	ASSQDIGRYTEAF
TRBJ2-1	TRBV11-2	ASSFPGQGVYEQF
TRBJ2-7	TRBV5-5	ASSLTSGTSYEQY
TRBJ2-1	TRBV9	ASSASAGSYNEQF
TRBJ2-3	TRBV7-3	ASSDSGGRVDTQY
TRBJ2-1	TRBV12-5	ASDLGRHNEQF
TRBJ1-1	TRBV19	ASSFAGIDTEAF
TRBJ2-2	TRBV6-5	ASSYRAYANTGELF
TRBJ2-3	TRBV30	AWGGGRADTQY
TRBJ2-5	TRBV7-9	ASSLGAGETQY
TRBJ1-2	TRBV29-1	SVVLSYGYT
TRBJ1-3	TRBV30	AWSAGTGGYGNTIY
TRBJ2-7	TRBV19	ASSRGRGWNEQY
TRBJ2-7	TRBV5-1	ASTGNSYEQY
TRBJ1-4	TRBV5-5	ASSSTGASGKLF
TRBJ2-3	TRBV9	ASSDGGADTQY
TRBJ1-1	TRBV12-5	ASGPGLMNTEAF
TRBJ2-5	TRBV5-1	ASSWGDWETQY
TRBJ1-5	TRBV29-1	SVVRGIGNQPQH
TRBJ1-5	TRBV19	ASSRPGGESQPQH
TRBJ1-1	TRBV6-6	ASAPSYIDRVPEAF
TRBJ2-1	TRBV6-5	ASSHGLEQF
TRBJ2-2	TRBV6-4	ATTRSDTNTGELF